This T cell receptor (beta chain) was documented in a study of human T cells and chemical hapten exposure. On the study more broadly: Patch tests of 0.01% DPC on the upper back were read at 6 days. Whole-study results and caveats: Compared to controls, expanded TCRs made significantly more large clusters of similar CDR3s.

TCRdb processed the RACE reads anew with MiXCR; each CDR3 protein has one entry. The data contain some 110,000 distinct CDR3 sequences, approximately 10% of them singletons. The time point: patch test 3, about 24 weeks after DPC sensitization. Treatment of the sample: therapeutic diphenylcyclopropenone sensitization with weekly scalp DPC. Patches went on only after blood had been drawn each time. This clonotype was found a few times. The antigen remains undetermined. From germline, CDR1 is SQVTM and CDR2 ANQGSEA. J gave up 2 bases and V 5 bases, and 8 bases lay outside the gene matches. The CDR3 covers 16 residues.

This TCR derives from a woman between 50 and 59 years old with alopecia areata. Some clones in this sample may be carry-over from other donors' samples. The V call is TRBV29-1, the J call TRBJ2-3; 12 bases are a match to TRBD2. The sample consisted of whole blood, taken in connection with sensitization to the hapten diphenylcyclopropenone (DPC). CDR3 in DNA: TGCAGCGTTTTTCGGACTAGCGGGGACCCCACAGATACGCAGTATTTT. Translating it yields CSVFRTSGDPTDTQYF.